The 18 T cell receptor beta chains given below trace back to one sample, sequenced in a study of CD8+CD57+ T cells in acquired aplastic anemia. The template used for profiling TCR beta VDJ and CDR3 was genomic DNA. TCRdb redid the calling of the reads with MiXCR, one entry per CDR3 protein. This table holds 90,000 to 120,000 distinct CDR3 sequences, around half found once. Sequences were obtained from sorted CD4+, CD8+, or CD8+CD57+ T cells (not recorded which) from PBMCs. Source of these receptors: a human donor in good health, serving as a control.

The chain combines TRBV19 with TRBJ1-6, with D maybe TRBD1 (5 bases). Trimming took 8 bases from V and 7 from J, leaving 12 bases between them. The CDR3 is 13 residues long. Germline V CDR1 and CDR2: LNHDA, SQIVND (reference sequence). The CDR3 DNA follows: TGTGCCAGTCGACAGATCATCAATTCACCCCTCCACTTT. It yields the protein CASRQIINSPLHF.

This clonotype was seen once. The junction departs from the called germline gene at one end, perhaps through a read error. The chain has TRBV25-1 and TRBJ1-6; TRBD1 agrees at 7 bases. Germline V gene data show CDR1 as MGHDK and CDR2 as SYGVNS. CDR3 length equals 13 residues. The CDR3 here is CASTGQPNSPLHF. CDR3 bases: TGCGCCAGCACGGGACAGCCAAATTCACCCCTCCACTTT.

This clonotype was seen a few times. The chain is built from TRBV20-1 and TRBJ1-2, with 9 bases fitting TRBD1. Losses at the gene ends were 2 bases for V and 2 bases for J; bases not matched to a gene: 3. This CDR3 has 14 amino acids. Germline-derived CDR1 and CDR2 are DFQATT and SNEGSKA (reference sequence). The CDR3 loop is CSARRTGDNYGYTF. Here the CDR3 DNA reads TGCAGTGCTAGACGGACAGGGGACAACTATGGCTACACCTTC.

The chain links TRBV10-3 to TRBJ2-7; D may be TRBD1 or TRBD2 (5 bases each). Looked up from germline, CDR1 is ENHRY and CDR2 is SYGVKD. The length of the CDR3 is 13 residues. With 10 bases removed from V and 5 bases from J, the gap between germline ends came to 18 bases. This CDR3 is CATKLAGDHEQYF. CDR3 sequence (DNA): TGTGCCACCAAGCTGGCCGGGGACCACGAGCAGTACTTC.

This clonotype was detected many times. V is TRBV5-1 and J is TRBJ1-2; the D is unclear. Germline CDR1 SGHRS, CDR2 YFSETQ. The CDR3 length is 12 residues. V lost 5 bases and J lost 7, with 12 bases in between. The CDR3 is CASSLSGSGYTF. CDR3 nucleotide sequence: TGCGCCAGCAGTCTGTCAGGCAGTGGCTACACCTTC.

This clonotype occurred a few times. This may stem from a read error, because a much larger clone lies one nucleotide away. The rearrangement links TRBV7-3 to TRBJ2-7, with a weak D call TRBD1 (5 bases). Germline V gene lookup returns CDR1 SGHTA and CDR2 FQGTGA. The CDR3 runs 13 residues. CDR3 bases: TGTGCCAGCAGCTTAAAGACAGAAAACGAGCGGTACTTC. It codes for CASSLKTENERYF.

V usage is TRBV5-1 and J usage is TRBJ2-1; 9 bases align to TRBD2. Germline V gene sequence: CDR1 SGHRS, CDR2 YFSETQ. The CDR3 extends over 14 amino acids. V lost 0 bases, J lost 12 bases, and 7 bases stayed unmatched. The chain's CDR3 is CASSLDQAGGRQFF. CDR3 bases: TGCGCCAGCAGCTTGGATCAGGCGGGGGGGCGGCAGTTCTTC. Complete variable domain (other parts from reference TRBV5-1 and TRBJ2-1): KAGVTQTPRYLIKTRGQQVTLSCSPISGHRSVSWYQQTPGQGLQFLFEYFSETQRNKGNFPGRFSGRQFSNSRSEMNVSTLELGDSALYLCASSLDQAGGRQFFGPGTRLTVL.

This clonotype was seen just once. The CDR3 nucleotides are TGTGCCACCAGTGACCCCCTAGCGGGAGAGGGTCGTGAGCAGTTCTTC. Protein sequence: CATSDPLAGEGREQFF. V usage is TRBV24-1 and J usage is TRBJ2-1; 10 bases agree with TRBD2. The CDR3 runs to 16 residues. V shed 4 bases and J 9 bases; nucleotides not matched to a gene: 11. Germline values: CDR1 KGHDR, CDR2 SFDVKD.

The CDR3 region is CASSSGTTNTGELFF. The CDR3 DNA sequence: TGTGCCAGCAGTTCCGGGACTACGAACACCGGGGAGCTGTTTTTT. The genes are TRBV2 and TRBJ2-2, with TRBD2 matching over 7 bases. V lost 5 bases to trimming and J lost 0 bases; unmatched junction nucleotides: 3. The CDR3 sequence is 15 residues long. Germline V CDR1 and CDR2: SNHLY, FYNNEI.

Only a few counts were recorded for this clonotype. This chain uses TRBV7-2 with TRBJ2-2; a possible D gene is TRBD1 (6 bases). The V end was cut by 5 bases, the J end by 7 bases, with 14 bases between. The CDR3 runs 14 residues. The germline gives CDR1 SGHTA, CDR2 FQGNSA. CDR3 sequence (DNA): TGTGCCAGCAGCACAGGGCTTCGGGGCGGGGAGCTGTTTTTT. Translation gives CASSTGLRGGELFF.

The CDR3, as DNA: TGTGCCAGCAGCACCCGGACGTCCTTTGGGTATGAAGCTTTCTTT. Amino acids: CASSTRTSFGYEAFF. V is TRBV7-2 and J is TRBJ1-1; D not certain. CDR3 length: 15 amino acids. The germline V gene has CDR1 SGHTA and CDR2 FQGNSA. V was cut by 5 bases and J by 7 bases, with 20 bases left in between.

In this sample, this clonotype turned up many times. CDR3 in amino acids: CASSESASYEQYF. The CDR3 bases are TGTGCCAGCAGTGAGTCAGCAAGCTACGAGCAGTACTTC. The chain uses TRBV25-1 and TRBJ2-7; D uncertain. Germline loops: CDR1 MGHDK, CDR2 SYGVNS. Trimming cost V 3 bases and J 3 bases, with 9 bases left between them. This CDR3 spans 13 amino acids.

The chain combines TRBV7-8 with TRBJ2-5; D possibly corresponds to TRBD2 (5 bases). The ends were cut back, 5 bases at V and 2 bases at J, with 12 bases in the middle. The CDR3 is 14 residues long. Germline V gene lookup returns CDR1 SGHVS and CDR2 FQNEAQ. The CDR3 nucleotides are TGTGCCAGCAGCCACCCCACGGGGCAAGAGACCCAGTACTTC. Encoded protein: CASSHPTGQETQYF.

Notes on this clonotype: Just one base apart from a much larger clone, this may be a read error. No conserved phenylalanine or tryptophan is present at the end of the CDR3, so a read error is the likely explanation. As DNA, the CDR3 is TGTGCTAGTGCCTCCCCGGAAAGTCCCTACGAGCAGTACCTC. Amino acids: CASASPESPYEQYL. V is TRBV12-5 and J is TRBJ2-7, with D uncertain. The CDR3 runs to 14 residues. CDR1 is LGHNT and CDR2 is FRNRAP in the germline V gene. V was cut by 7 bases and J by 2 bases, with 15 bases left in between.

Ten or more counts support this clonotype. This chain links TRBV11-3 with TRBJ2-1; D is possibly TRBD1 (6 bases). The germline gives CDR1 SGHNT, CDR2 YENEEA. This CDR3 has 14 amino acids. V was cut by 5 bases and J by 7 bases, with 15 bases left in between. The CDR3 region is CASSAAGAANEQFF. CDR3 DNA sequence: TGTGCCAGCAGCGCGGCAGGGGCTGCGAATGAGCAGTTCTTC.

This chain joins TRBV2 and TRBJ2-5, with D possibly TRBD2 on 7 matching bases. There are 15 residues in the CDR3. V shed 6 bases and J shed 4 bases, with 18 bases lying between them. CDR1 SNHLY and CDR2 FYNNEI come from the germline V gene. The CDR3 DNA sequence: TGTGCCAGCAGGACGATGGGGGGGGCCATAGAGACCCAGTACTTC. Translation: CASRTMGGAIETQYF.

The rearrangement uses TRBV11-1 and TRBJ2-3, with D perhaps TRBD1 (6 bases). Trimming left V 4 bases short and J 1 base short, with 15 bases between. Germline V CDR1 and CDR2: SGHAT, FQDESV (reference sequence). The CDR3 has 16 residues. CDR3 region: CASSSSQGIGTDTQYF. The CDR3 DNA reads TGTGCCAGCAGCTCATCGCAGGGGATTGGCACAGATACGCAGTATTTT.

The chain couples TRBV7-2 to TRBJ1-1; D is possibly TRBD1 (5 bases). This CDR3 comprises 12 residues. V lost 9 bases, J lost 1 base, and 9 bases lay in between. Germline assignment: CDR1 SGHTA and CDR2 FQGNSA. The CDR3 protein is CASGGANTEAFF. CDR3 sequence (DNA): TGTGCCAGTGGTGGGGCGAACACTGAAGCTTTCTTT.